Only a few counts were recorded for the clone carrying this T cell receptor (beta chain). Antigen: not known. The sample comes from a study of T cells after yellow fever vaccination. Study-level points and caveats: Reappearance after the booster was observed for most primary-vaccination clones (roughly 96% CD4, more than 70% CD8). Bulk-population clonotypes that are abundant could appear as contaminants in FACS-sorted repertoires. The secondary response peaked faster, at day 5 versus 15, but was weaker.

A universal primer site and UMIs were added as TCR cDNA was made by 5'RACE template switching. TCRdb analysed the 5' RACE reads with MiXCR anew, one entry per CDR3 protein. The table has approximately 330,000 distinct CDR3 sequences, 4.1% seen once. The germline V gene encodes CDR1 LGHDT and CDR2 YNNKEL (reference sequence). The CDR3 is 13 amino acids. With 4 bases removed from V and 5 bases from J, the gap between germline ends came to 9 bases. The TCR sequence derives from a man between 18 and 35 years old who received the YFV17D yellow fever vaccine. The chain recombines TRBV3-1 with TRBJ1-5; tentative D call: TRBD1 (5 bases). Sequencing used PBMCs, obtained 5 days after the yellow fever booster vaccination. The CDR3 nucleotides read TGTGCCAGCAGCCCAGCCAGGGATCAGCCCCAGCATTTT. Translated, it gives CASSPARDQPQHF.